This T cell receptor beta chain was identified in a study of blood T cells in healthy people across ages. Next came a second PCR, run for about 6 to 12 cycles, which used a sample-barcoded 5' primer along with a J-beta primer mix. At least 2.5 million CDR3-containing paired-end reads were obtained per sample. A single record per CDR3 protein comes from TCRdb applying MiXCR to the 5' RACE reads. This table holds approximately 780,000 distinct CDR3 sequences, 20% to 30% found once. Germline CDR1 MNHEY, CDR2 SVGEGT. The length of the CDR3 is 16 residues. V shed 5 bases and J 0 bases; nucleotides not matched to a gene: 9. These data are also associated with another study on T cells of mothers and their children.

The sequenced sample was blood. The chain employs TRBV6-2 or TRBV6-3 and TRBJ2-5, with 7 bases identical to TRBD1. The clonotype originates from a boy aged 10-17 years in good health. CDR3 protein: CASSNRDRRYQETQYF. CDR3 nucleotide sequence: TGTGCCAGCAGTAACCGGGACAGACGGTACCAAGAGACCCAGTACTTC.